The source of this TCR beta chain is a study of cytomegalovirus exposure and HLA in healthy donors. Study-wide results and caveats: In an earlier analysis, productive rearrangement rates for most beta V segments clustered near 87% or 30%. The HLA-A and HLA-B alleles of most subjects were reportedly predicted accurately from TCR beta sequences.

This clone appeared a single time. The antigen is undetermined. The PCR made use of 60 Vbeta and 13 Jbeta primers. Data came from immunoSEQ multiplex PCR; TCRdb stores just in-frame clones and leaves some out. The top ten clones hold about 2% of a sample with about 200,000 clones, around 75% of them seen once. Trimming removed 5 bases at V and 1 base at J, with 4 bases between. This CDR3 spans 12 amino acids. Looked up from germline, CDR1 is MNHEY and CDR2 is SMNVEV (reference sequence). The chain employs TRBV27 and TRBJ2-3; no clear D gene. This receptor was identified in a woman aged 25 to 39 in good health and CMV-seronegative. The sequenced sample was PBMCs. CDR3 nucleotides: TGTGCCAGCAGTCTAGGCACAGATACGCAGTATTTT. It encodes CASSLGTDTQYF.